This T cell receptor (beta chain) was identified in a study of cytomegalovirus exposure and HLA in healthy donors. Study findings and constraints: What a later analysis reportedly showed was that an Asian-associated ancestry cluster had fewer N-insertions than the approximately 700-donor mean. Later genetic work tied a missense DCLRE1C variant to beta-chain V and J trimming.

This clone occurred a few times. Its specificity is not known. A multiplex PCR was run with 60 Vbeta primers and 13 Jbeta primers. Methods used by the authors: An analysis performed later counted 73 million or so unique TCR beta chains (around 10 million of them shared). Produced via immunoSEQ multiplex PCR; TCRdb's table is partial and in-frame only. That table furnishes V, J and clone size, whereas the DNA furnished D and trimming. The sample contains 150,000 or so clones, approximately 79% of which appear only once. The sequenced sample consisted of PBMCs. The clonotype was recovered from a man aged 18 to 35 in good health and CMV-seropositive.

The CDR3 nucleotides read TGTGCCACCAGCAGACAGAGATCCGGGGGTTCACCCCTCCACTTT. Its translation: CATSRQRSGGSPLHF. The chain has TRBV15 and TRBJ1-6, with TRBD1 as a possible D gene (5 bases). This CDR3 spans 15 amino acids. Germline assignment: CDR1 LNHNV and CDR2 YYDKDF (reference sequence). The V and J ends lost 2 bases and 9 bases respectively, with 14 bases between them.